This TCR beta chain stems from a study of blood T cell repertoires in COVID-19. Measured with immunoSEQ multiplex PCR; TCRdb has only the in-frame clones, and not every one. The sample lists tens of thousands of clones; about nine tenths were seen once. V was shortened by 5 bases and J by 5 bases, with 12 bases between the two germline ends. Germline CDR1 LNHNV, CDR2 YYDKDF (reference sequence). The CDR3 runs to 13 residues. The receptor was derived from a woman between 45 and 65 years old with active or convalescent COVID-19. Sequencing input: peripheral blood. The rearrangement uses TRBV15 and TRBJ1-1; the D gene is possibly TRBD1 (5 bases). CDR3: CATSGALGTEAFF. The CDR3 coding sequence is TGTGCCACCAGCGGGGCTTTAGGTACTGAAGCTTTCTTT.